This TCR beta chain came from a study of blood T cell repertoires in COVID-19 (dated by TCRdb to 2020 to 2021). Regarding the complete study: The collaborator samples originated in the United States, Italy and Spain and spanned the acute and convalescent phases of COVID-19. The sample metadata nearly always contained a de-identified subject ID, COVID-19 status, age in years and sex. The samples were drawn from the first 160 participants of the ongoing ImmuneRACE study and from over 950 subjects provided by 6 global collaborators. The dataset comprised deeply sampled blood TCRbeta repertoires from subjects exposed to, actively infected with, or recovered from COVID-19. Where HLA class I and class II types were available, the types were taken from metadata supplied by the sample provider, not from assay-based typing. The repertoires were released in a freely available public database intended as a resource for research on the immune response to SARS-CoV-2. The prospective study material was composed of cDNA or gDNA derived from T cells, B-cell-depleted T cells, or PBMCs. What the study reported, not specific to this receptor: The amount of clinical and demographic metadata varied by source and participant and was provided uncurated.

TCRbeta CDR3 regions were amplified from genomic DNA using the immunoSEQ Assay, a bias-controlled multiplex PCR. The paper's data handling went like this. The number of nucleated cells in each sample was estimated from the amplification of reference gene primers within the assay. To quantify the absolute abundance of each unique TCRbeta CDR3 rearrangement, sequence reads were collapsed and filtered. For each sample, productive Simpson clonality was calculated as the square root of Simpson's diversity index across productive rearrangements. TCRdb holds this immuneACCESS table with in-frame rearrangements only. Some clones are missing; in checked studies, unresolved V genes explain under half, and the rest has no known cause. The V and J calls and clone size were taken over from that table, and D and trimming were inferred from the DNA. A total of 200,000 to 250,000 clones appear in this sample, approximately 89% of them only once. The ten largest make up 3% to 4% of the sample.

On this clone: The specificity of this receptor is unknown. No base-level quality is on record; no much larger clone is a single base apart.

In the prospective study, participants were about 18 to 100 years old, resided in 25 or so geographic areas of the United States, and were enrolled through a virtual design. In the prospective study, participants were assigned to cohorts based on the clinical history participants reported in a screening survey and a study questionnaire. A participant counted as exposed if, within 2 weeks of entering the study, that participant had been in contact with someone who had a PCR-confirmed or clinician-diagnosed COVID-19 case. Each participant in the prospective study had whole blood, serum and a nasopharyngeal or oropharyngeal swab collected by mobile phlebotomists. Prospective study participants could optionally give additional blood draws and questionnaires over an approximately two-month period. Blood samples from the prospective study were shipped frozen or at room temperature prior to DNA extraction.

As encoded in the germline V gene (reference sequence), CDR1 is LGHDT while CDR2 is YNNKEL. From cysteine to phenylalanine, the CDR3 is 14 amino acids long. Solely the CDR3 DNA is kept, with 42 bases framed from the first base. V loses 1 base, J loses 6 bases, and the germline ends lie 12 bases apart. The TCR sequence derives from a woman aged 25-40 years who had been exposed to COVID-19. Recombination connected TRBV3-1 (or the pseudogene TRBV3-2) to TRBJ1-1; possibly the D gene is TRBD1, per 5 matching bases. Material for sequencing was PBMCs or T cells enriched from blood (not recorded which). The base sequence is TGTGCCAGCAGCCAAGCCTCAGGGATTTCTGAAGCTTTCTTT. Its translation reads: CASSQASGISEAFF.